The sequence of this T cell receptor beta chain was determined in a study of beta chain features in type 1 diabetes (dated by TCRdb to between 2017 and 2018). Regarding the complete study: Mean age, gender distribution, total cell number and subset yield were not different between patients and healthy donors. The study compared the TCRB repertoires of sorted circulating CD4+ T cell subsets in recently diagnosed type 1 diabetes patients with those in matched healthy donors. A total of around 110,000,000 sorted cells were examined across all samples, and RNA yield correlated strongly with the number of cells per subset. Naive and central memory subsets were obtained from all 30 or so donors, but regulatory and stem cell-like memory subsets were isolated from only 8 patients and 8 healthy donors. Broader findings and caveats from the paper: Because small numbers of individuals were included in the HLA sub-analyses, any influence of HLA type on TCRB rearrangement was left unresolved. In all four CD4+ subsets, TCRB CDR3 length was moderately but significantly shorter in type 1 diabetes patients. PCR might favor shorter templates, but patient and control samples were amplified and corrected together, so any skew would affect both groups equally. Naive, central memory and regulatory TCRB repertoires appeared more similar among patients than among healthy donors. At VDJ recombination sites, type 1 diabetes patients had fewer insertions and more deleted nucleotides, which implies abnormalities in thymic rearrangement. Because cDNA rather than genomic DNA was sequenced, highly expressing activated cells could have been over-represented, although no difference in activation and CD3 levels was found between groups.

For CDR1 and CDR2, the germline V gene lists SNHLY and FYNNEI. Relative to germline, V is 4 bases shorter and J is 6 bases shorter, with 12 bases between their ends. Counted from cysteine to phenylalanine, this CDR3 has 13 amino acids. The entry retains the CDR3 DNA only, 39 bases that are in frame from base 1. The entire amount of isolated RNA was reverse transcribed using the High Capacity cDNA Reverse Transcription Kit, so the sequenced TCRB transcripts were expressed ones. Deep immunoSEQ sequencing was applied to naive, central memory and regulatory T cell samples, giving an average of roughly 3.5 million total reads per sample. After sorted cells were lysed in RLT buffer, RNA was extracted with DNase-treated RNeasy Micro or Mini kits, with the choice depending on cell number. To prevent cross-contamination, every cell subset was processed on its own, while patient and healthy donor samples were processed together. Using the immunoSEQ multiplex PCR, TCRB sequences were amplified from cDNA into 87-bp fragments spanning the CDR3 region. Amplicons were sequenced on the Illumina HiSeq platform. Turning to the authors' computational methods: Synthetic template baselines were used to correct PCR bias computationally, reads within Hamming distance 2 were collapsed together, and singletons that could not be merged were discarded. Reads were aligned against IMGT to assign V, D and J genes, CDR3 length and insertions or deletions at six rearrangement sites. Within each subset, clonotype counts were normalized to the number of sorted cells before true diversity and Gini coefficients were calculated with the tcR R package. The overlap coefficient, calculated on TCRB nucleotide sequences, was used to quantify repertoire sharing. TCRdb carries this immuneACCESS record with in-frame sequences only. Its versions omit some clonotypes, under half of them owing to an unresolved V gene in the studies checked, with the rest unexplained. The V and J calls and the clone size are those of that table, but D and trimming were determined from the DNA. The sample table records more than 150,000 clones; less than 15% of these occur just once. The ten largest clones take up about 0.58% of the sample.

Each donor gave one peripheral blood draw, approximately 120 mL on average, collected into heparinised tubes. Naive, central memory, regulatory and stem cell-like memory CD4+ T cells were sorted on a BD FACSAria II using a panel including CD45RO, CCR7, CD25, CD127, CD95 and CD27. All sorted populations exceeded 95% purity. PBMCs were isolated right away by Lymphoprep density gradient centrifugation and were stained directly, without culture. So that batch effects would be minimized, each experiment stained and sorted samples in pairs, pairing one healthy donor with one patient. Remarks on this clone: Its antigen is unknown. Per-nucleotide qualities are absent, and no much larger clonotype sits a single base away.

The receptor chain draws on TRBV2 and TRBJ1-2; the D gene lacks a confident call. The source material was central memory CD4+ T cells from blood. The source is a young woman in good health. The nucleotide sequence is TGTGCCAGCAGTGGGGGAGAGTTTGATGGCTACACCTTC. Its translation reads: CASSGGEFDGYTF. Reference TRBV2 and TRBJ1-2 proteins supply the regions before and after the CDR3; the full variable domain is: EPEVTQTPSHQVTQMGQEVILRCVPISNHLYFYWYRQILGQKVEFLVSFYNNEISEKSEIFDDQFSVERPDGSNFTLKIRSTKLEDSAMYFCASSGGEFDGYTFGSGTRLTVV.